This T cell receptor beta chain was identified during a study of blood T cells in healthy people across ages. This clonotype was observed a few times. Antigen: not known. PCR was performed a second time for about 7 to 12 cycles using a sample-barcoded 5' primer and a J-beta primer mix. TCRdb reprocessed the 5' RACE reads with MiXCR, giving one entry per CDR3 protein. The table has 700,000 or so distinct CDR3 sequences, around a fifth seen once. Trimming pared 6 bases from V and 7 bases from J, leaving 15 bases between. The CDR3 extends over 12 amino acids. Per germline, CDR1 DFQATT and CDR2 SNEGSKA (reference sequence). Regarding the study as a whole: While age rose, TCR beta diversity per million T cells dropped in a roughly linear way.

This chain connects TRBV20-1 to TRBJ2-5; TRBD1 is a possible D gene (5 bases). The sequence derives from a man aged 65 to 79 in good health. The sample comprised blood. The CDR3: CSASSAQGTQYF. The CDR3 DNA reads as TGCAGTGCATCCTCGGCCCAGGGGACCCAGTACTTC.